Only one count was recorded for the clone carrying this T cell receptor beta chain. Enrollees, roughly 18 to 89 years old, lived in about two dozen US areas. Participant-given clinical history determined each cohort assignment. The sample originates from a study of blood T cell repertoires in COVID-19. The wider study: Collection of acute and convalescent COVID-19 samples took place in the United States, Italy and Spain. Nucleic acid was either cDNA or gDNA, and it came from T cells, B-cell-depleted T cells, or PBMCs.

Assay used: immunoSEQ multiplex PCR; TCRdb lists only in-frame clones, some missing. The table has 210,000 or so clones, about 84% seen once. CDR3 length equals 17 residues. V shed 1 base and J 8 bases; nucleotides not matched to a gene: 10. Germline values: CDR1 SGHAT, CDR2 FQNNGV. V and J are TRBV11-2 and TRBJ2-1, with TRBD1 matching over 11 bases. This TCR came from a man under 40 with acute COVID-19. Sequences were obtained from PBMCs or T cells enriched from blood (not recorded which). This CDR3 is CASSLVTGTGGRDEQFF. CDR3 bases: TGTGCCAGCAGCTTAGTAACCGGGACAGGGGGTAGAGATGAGCAGTTCTTC.